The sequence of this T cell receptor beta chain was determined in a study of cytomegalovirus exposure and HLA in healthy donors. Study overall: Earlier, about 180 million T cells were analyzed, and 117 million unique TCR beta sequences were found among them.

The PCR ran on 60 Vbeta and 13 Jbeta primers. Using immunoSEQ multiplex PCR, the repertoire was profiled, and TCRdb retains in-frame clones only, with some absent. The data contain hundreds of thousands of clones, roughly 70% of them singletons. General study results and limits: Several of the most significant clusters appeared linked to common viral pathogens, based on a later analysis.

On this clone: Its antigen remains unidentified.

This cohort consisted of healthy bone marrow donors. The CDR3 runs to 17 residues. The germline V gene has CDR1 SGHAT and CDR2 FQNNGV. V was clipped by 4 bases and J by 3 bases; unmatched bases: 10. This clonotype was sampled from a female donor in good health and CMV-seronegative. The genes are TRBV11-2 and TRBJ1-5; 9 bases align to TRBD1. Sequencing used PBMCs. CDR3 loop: CASSSSSGTGHNQPQHF. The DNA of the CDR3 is TGTGCCAGCAGCTCCAGTAGTGGGACAGGGCACAATCAGCCCCAGCATTTT.